This T cell receptor beta chain was captured by sequencing in a study of shared T cell receptors in the human thymus. Germline values: CDR1 MNHEY, CDR2 SMNVEV (reference sequence). This CDR3 is built from 17 residues. Unmatched junction bases numbered 13, after V lost 4 bases and J lost 4 bases. TCRdb's copy holds only in-frame clones and misses some; the assay was immunoSEQ multiplex PCR. The profile shows about 730,000 clones, 80% to 90% of them singletons. The same data also went into a second study, on human thymus T cells.

The chain is built from TRBV27 and TRBJ1-2; TRBD1 agrees at 9 bases. Sequencing was performed on thymocytes. This receptor was identified in a girl under three years old with a congenital heart defect. CDR3 residues: CASSYEFLGQGTYGYTF. The DNA of the CDR3 is TGTGCCAGCAGTTACGAATTCCTCGGACAGGGGACCTATGGCTACACCTTC.